These T cell receptor beta chains were read from a single sample in a study of T cell changes during pregnancy in multiple sclerosis. Some clones are missing from TCRdb's copy, which holds only in-frame ones; the method was immunoSEQ multiplex PCR. Counted here are about 66,000 clones, roughly nine tenths occurring once; the ten biggest clones make up less than 6%. Sequenced here: CD8+ T cells from peripheral blood mononuclear cells, sampled before pregnancy. Every receptor here comes from a female donor with multiple sclerosis, enrolled in a pregnancy study. CDR3s include the opening cysteine and the closing phenylalanine or tryptophan. A D gene is named only where the DNA matches it firmly. Size is stated for part of the rows, as once, few or many counts, or as a class when the clone is expanded.

v_gene: TRBV19; j_gene: TRBJ1-6; d_gene: NA; abundance: few; CDR3nt: TGTGCCAGTAGTATCGGCAGGAATTCACCCCTCCACTTT; CDR3aa: CASSIGRNSPLHF
v_gene: TRBV19; j_gene: TRBJ1-1; d_gene: NA; abundance: NA; CDR3nt: TGTGCCAGTAGTATAGTAGGTGGAGCTTCTGAAGCTTTCTTT; CDR3aa: CASSIVGGASEAFF
v_gene: TRBV2; j_gene: TRBJ1-5; d_gene: TRBD1; abundance: NA; CDR3nt: TGTGCCAGCAGTACCGGACAGGGAAGCAATCAGCCCCAGCATTTT; CDR3aa: CASSTGQGSNQPQHF
v_gene: TRBV6-5; j_gene: TRBJ2-7; d_gene: NA; abundance: once; CDR3nt: TGTGCCAGCAGTTCACCAGGGCTCATCTACGAGCAGTACTTC; CDR3aa: CASSSPGLIYEQYF
v_gene: TRBV2; j_gene: TRBJ2-3; d_gene: TRBD2; abundance: NA; CDR3nt: TGTGCCAGCCCGGGACTAGCGGGAGCTAGCACAGATACGCAGTATTTT; CDR3aa: CASPGLAGASTDTQYF
v_gene: TRBV27; j_gene: TRBJ1-1; d_gene: NA; abundance: NA; CDR3nt: TGTGCCAGCAGCCACGGGGGGAGATTTGGAGCTTTCTTT; CDR3aa: CASSHGGRFGAFF
v_gene: TRBV11-1; j_gene: TRBJ1-3; d_gene: NA; abundance: NA; CDR3nt: TGTGCCAGCAGCGGAGGGGACTCTGGAAACACCATATATTTT; CDR3aa: CASSGGDSGNTIYF
v_gene: TRBV15; j_gene: TRBJ1-6; d_gene: NA; abundance: NA; CDR3nt: TGTGCCACCAGCAGAGATCAGGGAATTAGCTCACCCCTCCACTTT; CDR3aa: CATSRDQGISSPLHF
v_gene: TRBV7-9; j_gene: TRBJ2-7; d_gene: TRBD2; abundance: NA; CDR3nt: TGTGCCAGCAGCTTACCAGATTCAAGCGGGGACCCCTACGAGCAGTACTTC; CDR3aa: CASSLPDSSGDPYEQYF
v_gene: TRBV13; j_gene: TRBJ1-2; d_gene: NA; abundance: NA; CDR3nt: TGTGCCAGCACCACCCTGAGCTATGGCTACACCTTC; CDR3aa: CASTTLSYGYTF
v_gene: TRBV6-5; j_gene: TRBJ1-2; d_gene: NA; abundance: NA; CDR3nt: TGTGCCAGCAGTTACCCCCTTTTGGGGGGAGGAATCGGCTACACCTTC; CDR3aa: CASSYPLLGGGIGYTF
v_gene: TRBV11-1; j_gene: TRBJ1-4; d_gene: NA; abundance: once; CDR3nt: TGTGCCAGCAGCTTAGGGCAACCAACTAATGAAAAACTGTTTTTT; CDR3aa: CASSLGQPTNEKLFF
v_gene: TRBV2; j_gene: TRBJ1-3; d_gene: NA; abundance: NA; CDR3nt: TGTGCCAGCTCAAAGGGGGACGGAAACACCATATATTTT; CDR3aa: CASSKGDGNTIYF
v_gene: TRBV7-9; j_gene: TRBJ2-1; d_gene: TRBD1; abundance: NA; CDR3nt: TGTGCCAGCAGCTCTCCTAGACAGGGGGGAGACAATGAGCAGTTCTTC; CDR3aa: CASSSPRQGGDNEQFF
v_gene: TRBV7-7; j_gene: TRBJ2-1; d_gene: NA; abundance: NA; CDR3nt: TGTGCTAGCAGCTTAAAAGAGGGCTCCTACAATGAGCAGTTCTTC; CDR3aa: CASSLKEGSYNEQFF
v_gene: TRBV7-7; j_gene: TRBJ1-4; d_gene: NA; abundance: NA; CDR3nt: TGTGCTAGCAGCTTATCGGGAAATATCGGTGAAAAACTGTTTTTT; CDR3aa: CASSLSGNIGEKLFF
v_gene: TRBV9; j_gene: TRBJ2-1; d_gene: TRBD2; abundance: NA; CDR3nt: TGTGCCAGCAGCGGGACTAGCGGGGAGTCCTACAATGAGCAGTTCTTC; CDR3aa: CASSGTSGESYNEQFF
v_gene: TRBV15; j_gene: TRBJ1-6; d_gene: NA; abundance: NA; CDR3nt: TGTGCCACCAGCAGAGTATTCCCGGTGAATTCACCCCTCCACTTT; CDR3aa: CATSRVFPVNSPLHF
v_gene: TRBV6-1; j_gene: TRBJ2-1; d_gene: NA; abundance: NA; CDR3nt: TGTGCCAGTCGTACTTTATTCTCCTACAATGAGCAGTTCTTC; CDR3aa: CASRTLFSYNEQFF
v_gene: TRBV5-1; j_gene: TRBJ1-1; d_gene: NA; abundance: once; CDR3nt: TGCGCCAGCAGCGGGTTGACGGGAGGAAACACTGAAGCTTTCTTT; CDR3aa: CASSGLTGGNTEAFF